The entry below describes one TCR beta chain. This clonotype was seen ten or more times. No cognate antigen has been identified for it. The record has no base qualities; no much larger clone is one base away. Trimming at the junction amounts to 6 bases on V and 0 bases on J, and the germline ends lie 12 bases apart. The cysteine opens and the phenylalanine closes a CDR3 of 15 amino acids. The CDR3 DNA has 45 bases and is translated from base 1. CDR1 and CDR2, looked up from the germline V gene, are SGHAT and FQNNGV. This entry is derived from a study of CD8+CD57+ T cells in acquired aplastic anemia (dated by TCRdb to between 2018 and 2020). Notes on the research overall: A mean of about 3.2 ug of DNA, ranging from roughly 0.19 to 27.4 ug, was extracted from sorted CD4+ and CD8+ cells. Healthy donor samples averaged about 9.8 million reads for CD4+ and 11 million to 14 million for CD8+ cells. What the study reported, not specific to this receptor: CD8+ Simpson's diversity did not differ significantly between patients and healthy controls (P=0.060). Although 25 to 30 CD8+ CDR3 sequences were shared by patients and controls, these sequences appeared highly expressed in patients and within the immunodominant clones of patients.

The study deep-sequenced TCR repertoires of sorted CD4+ and CD8+ blood T cells from severe aplastic anemia patients and healthy subjects. Ficoll-Paque density gradient centrifugation was used to isolate peripheral blood mononuclear cells. Before DNA was extracted, CD4+ and CD8+ T cells were sorted using either FACS or magnetic beads. Profiling of TCR beta VDJ combinations and CDR3 sequences used genomic DNA as the template. An Illumina HiSeq 2000 was used for TCR repertoire sequencing. For the original study's pipeline: Repertoire assessment relied on Simpson's diversity index, CDR3 size and DJ length profiles, and TRBV/TRBJ rearrangement plots. The most abundant DNA sequence in the deep sequencing data was defined as the immunodominant clone. CDR3 amino acid sequences were checked for sharing between subjects and were compared against published repertoires and the VDJdb database. Using fastp at Q25 and MiXCR, TCRdb reprocessed the public reads and kept productive beta chains. Records with the same CDR3 protein are collapsed into one entry carrying the most frequent genes and DNA. TCRdb's processing, not the authors', yielded these V and J calls. This sample comprises about 210,000 distinct CDR3 sequences, around 63% of them detected only once. The biggest ten clones account for 25% to 30% of the sample.

This clonotype originated in a human donor in good health. The sequenced sample consisted of sorted CD4+, CD8+, or CD8+CD57+ T cells (not recorded which) from PBMCs. The V and J genes are TRBV11-2 and TRBJ2-1; the best D guess is TRBD2, with 6 bases matching. The CDR3 region reads CASSQGGGSYNEQFF. The DNA sequence is given as TGTGCCAGCAGTCAGGGAGGCGGCTCCTACAATGAGCAGTTCTTC.